The following is a T cell receptor beta chain sequence with its context. Its antigen is undetermined. The time point here: cycle 4 day 1 (C4D1), after 5 to 7 weeks of nivolumab. Brentuximab vedotin exposure varied among the patients, all of whom had relapsed after autologous stem cell transplantation. Thawed PBMCs underwent magnetic negative selection to yield purified CD4+ T cells. This record comes from a study of PD-1 blockade in classical Hodgkin lymphoma. CDR3 length: 15 amino acids. J was trimmed by 1 base and V by 0 bases; bases with no gene match: 1. Looked up from germline, CDR1 is SGHRS and CDR2 is YFSETQ. The data were produced by immunoSEQ multiplex PCR, yet TCRdb's version contains in-frame clones alone and is incomplete. This sample yields 9,500 to 13,000 clones, of which roughly four fifths are seen a single time; more than 2.5% belongs to the top ten. The study, taken as a whole, reports: Complete responders started with a diversity level that resembled newly diagnosed patients at baseline.

Source: CD4+ T cells from blood, taken before the fourth cycle of nivolumab. This TCR was sampled from a human donor with classical Hodgkin lymphoma. The chain links TRBV5-1 to TRBJ2-4; 7 nucleotides align to TRBD1. Here the CDR3 reads CASSLGGGAKNIQYF. DNA for the CDR3: TGCGCCAGCAGCTTGGGAGGGGGCGCCAAAAACATTCAGTACTTC.